This T cell receptor (beta chain) was retrieved from a study of blood T cells in healthy people across ages. Then a second PCR, running roughly 7 to 11 cycles, was carried out with a sample-barcoded 5' primer and a J-beta primer mix. TCRdb re-called the 5' RACE reads with MiXCR, one entry per CDR3 protein. The sample carries 1.5 million to 2 million distinct CDR3 sequences, 30% to 40% recorded once. Germline CDR1 is SGHNT and CDR2 is YENEEA. The CDR3 covers 15 residues. Donors gave 9 to 10 milliliters of peripheral blood apiece. This clonotype was recorded only once. One end of the junction fails to match germline, which may point to a read error.

The sequenced material came from blood. This sequence was found in a human donor in good health. The genes are TRBV11-3 and TRBJ2-1; 8 bases are shared with TRBD1. In DNA, the CDR3 is TGCGCCAGCAGCTTAGACAGGGGCAATCACAATGAGCAGTTCTTC. Encoded protein: CASSLDRGNHNEQFF. The variable domain in full, completed from reference TRBV11-3 and TRBJ2-1, reads EAGVVQSPRYKIIEKKQPVAFWCNPISGHNTLYWYLQNLGQGPELLIRYENEEAVDDSQLPKDRFSAERLKGVDSTLKIQPAELGDSAVYLCASSLDRGNHNEQFFGPGTRLTVL.